This T cell receptor (beta chain) was captured by sequencing in a study of a mutant IDH1 vaccine in newly diagnosed glioma. Time point given: week 47, end of study. The study gave 300 ug of mutant IDH1 20-mer peptide per vaccine dose, with topical imiquimod. Whole-study results and caveats: Pseudoprogression seemingly bore no relation to changes in top peripheral T cell clonotypes.

Regarding this clone: What it binds is not known.

Sequenced by immunoSEQ multiplex PCR; TCRdb stores in-frame clones only, minus some. Among nearly 25,000 clones listed, 82% were seen once. The CDR3 contains 15 residues. V shed 4 bases and J shed 3 bases, with 18 bases lying between them. CDR1 and CDR2 (germline): SQVTM, ANQGSEA. The chain recombines TRBV29-1 with TRBJ2-5; unclear D gene. Sequenced here: PBMCs, sampled from a glioma patient whose treatment included an IDH1 peptide vaccine. This receptor was identified in a middle-aged man with glioma. Some clones in this sample may be carry-over from other donors' samples. CDR3 bases: TGCAGCGTTGTTTCGGGTTTTTTCGTGGAAGAGACCCAGTACTTC. Amino acids: CSVVSGFFVEETQYF.